This entry features one T cell receptor (beta chain) sequence. Clones were read by immunoSEQ multiplex PCR, and TCRdb kept only the in-frame ones, dropping some. The data hold hundreds of thousands of clones, with roughly 90% observed a single time. The data originate from a study of Ad26.COV2.S vaccination and SARS-CoV-2 variants. Described treatment: some 19 received Ad26.COV2.S at low or high dose, single or two shots; about five received placebo; per-sample allocation not given. Collection of the samples took place on day 63 after the first injection of vaccine or placebo. An adult aged 18-55 years in Boston served as the donor. The CDR3 is made up of 16 amino acids. In germline, CDR1 is SGDLS, CDR2 YYNGEE. V was pared by 0 bases and J by 0 bases, with 12 bases between.

The rearrangement joins TRBV9 to TRBJ1-2; D is perhaps TRBD1 (5 bases). Here the sequenced sample was peripheral blood, taken in a trial of Ad26.COV2.S vaccine versus placebo. The TCR was taken from a person aged 18-65 years who received the Ad26.COV2.S COVID-19 vaccine or a placebo. This chain's CDR3 is CASSVDGGTTNYGYTF. The CDR3 DNA is TGTGCCAGCAGCGTAGATGGGGGGACTACTAACTATGGCTACACCTTC.